The clone carrying this T cell receptor beta chain came up once. These data belong to a study of blood T cell repertoires in COVID-19. Study-wide background: The samples span acute and convalescent COVID-19 from the United States, Italy and Spain. From T cells, B-cell-depleted T cells, or PBMCs came the material, which was cDNA or gDNA.

Authors' methods: Amplification from reference gene primers served as the basis for estimated nucleated cell counts. The table came from immunoSEQ multiplex PCR; TCRdb's copy has only in-frame clones and leaves some out. D and trimming were read from the DNA, whereas the V and J calls and clone size are those reported in that table. This table has around 200,000 clones, over 75% appearing once. The CDR3 contains 13 residues. The V and J ends lost 3 bases and 7 bases, in that order; junction bases with no gene match: 3. The TCR sequence derives from a man aged 40-55 years with active or convalescent COVID-19. V is TRBV12-3 or TRBV12-4 and J is TRBJ1-5, with TRBD1 matching over 7 bases. Sequencing was carried out using peripheral blood. The CDR3 region is CASSFQGDQPQHF. DNA for the CDR3: TGTGCCAGCAGTTTTCAGGGGGACCAGCCCCAGCATTTT.